This is a list of T cell receptor beta chains from one sample in a study of metastatic and nonmetastatic thyroid tumors. TCRdb re-analyzed the PCR reads using MiXCR. Counted here are tens of thousands of clones, about 18% occurring once; the ten biggest clones make up about 6.6%. Sample: blood. These receptors originate from a male donor with papillary thyroid cancer or a benign thyroid nodule (not recorded which). Some clones in this sample may be carry-over from other donors' samples. Both conserved end residues are part of each CDR3. Each record gives: J gene, V gene, CDR3 protein.

J: TRBJ1-2
V: TRBV6-2/TRBV6-3
CDR3: CASSPHPSDRLSSYGYTF

J: TRBJ2-1
V: TRBV20-1
CDR3: CSARAPDWEEFF

J: TRBJ2-1
V: TRBV27
CDR3: CASRRSPPLYNEQFF

J: TRBJ2-3
V: TRBV11-1
CDR3: CASSLAVDPSTDTQYF

J: TRBJ2-2
V: TRBV6-5
CDR3: CASSYSTPTGELFF

J: TRBJ1-2
V: TRBV7-9
CDR3: CASGTGGGYTF

J: TRBJ1-4
V: TRBV28
CDR3: CASSLEGVATNEKLFF

J: TRBJ1-1
V: TRBV3-1
CDR3: CASGQGAPNTEAFF

J: TRBJ2-2
V: TRBV28
CDR3: CASSFAGAGELFF

J: TRBJ2-1
V: TRBV7-2
CDR3: CASSLFPSSGGGNEQFF

J: TRBJ2-7
V: TRBV12-5
CDR3: CASGLLAGGSYEQYF

J: TRBJ2-5
V: TRBV12-5
CDR3: CASGYIPGTVGRETQYF

J: TRBJ2-1
V: TRBV11-3
CDR3: CASSLAGTNEQFF

J: TRBJ2-3
V: TRBV6-4
CDR3: CATSATGTGSPDTQYF

J: TRBJ1-1
V: TRBV6-1
CDR3: CATTLDRATEAFF

J: TRBJ2-3
V: TRBV2
CDR3: CASSVQNTDTQYF

J: TRBJ1-1
V: TRBV6-1
CDR3: CASSDSTMNTEAFF

J: TRBJ1-1
V: TRBV5-6
CDR3: CASSLVSTEAFF

J: TRBJ2-7
V: TRBV7-6
CDR3: CASSRFAGAYEQYF

J: TRBJ2-5
V: TRBV20-1
CDR3: CSAPLLAGGRETQYF

J: TRBJ2-7
V: TRBV7-9
CDR3: CASRPHHGGHYEQYF

J: TRBJ2-7
V: TRBV5-6
CDR3: CASSSLSSGGYEQYF

J: TRBJ1-3
V: TRBV5-5
CDR3: CASSLSQVGSGNTIYF

J: TRBJ2-2
V: TRBV6-4
CDR3: CASSPEEAGAFMNTGELFF

J: TRBJ2-7
V: TRBV6-1
CDR3: CASSTGTSGSYEQYF

J: TRBJ2-5
V: TRBV20-1
CDR3: CSATSGTGRGETQYF

J: TRBJ1-1
V: TRBV2
CDR3: CASSEMRTGTIRAFF

J: TRBJ2-5
V: TRBV20-1
CDR3: CSASGRREAQYF

J: TRBJ2-1
V: TRBV27
CDR3: CASSARVGYEQFF

J: TRBJ2-7
V: TRBV27
CDR3: CASRAGAYEQYF

J: TRBJ2-1
V: TRBV2
CDR3: CAISVASGGANEQFF

J: TRBJ2-7
V: TRBV9
CDR3: CAISAGTGWDDQYF

J: TRBJ1-4
V: TRBV6-2/TRBV6-3
CDR3: CASSRGSQHEKLFF

J: TRBJ1-2
V: TRBV7-9
CDR3: CASSRDSNYGYTF

J: TRBJ1-1
V: TRBV7-6
CDR3: CASSSVDRFTEAFF

J: TRBJ2-3
V: TRBV11-1
CDR3: CASSLGWTSPDTQYF

J: TRBJ1-2
V: TRBV12-3/TRBV12-4
CDR3: CASSPLGTEYGYTF

J: TRBJ1-5
V: TRBV4-1
CDR3: CASSQAPEYSNQPQHF

J: TRBJ2-3
V: TRBV14
CDR3: CASSQDPASSSTDTQYF

J: TRBJ2-2
V: TRBV7-9
CDR3: CASSSTSSNTGELFF

J: TRBJ1-1
V: TRBV2
CDR3: CASNQGGVQPEAFF

J: TRBJ2-2
V: TRBV19
CDR3: CATIETGPNTGELFF

J: TRBJ2-1
V: TRBV11-3
CDR3: CASSLAGPPNEQFF

J: TRBJ2-5
V: TRBV6-1
CDR3: CASSEQAGGRESQYF

J: TRBJ1-5
V: TRBV19
CDR3: CASSIRGINQPQHF

J: TRBJ2-3
V: TRBV18
CDR3: CASSSPNSGTSSTDTQYF

J: TRBJ2-7
V: TRBV28
CDR3: CASSLEQGARDEQYF

J: TRBJ2-7
V: TRBV11-3
CDR3: CASSDTSNYEQYF

J: TRBJ2-2
V: TRBV20-1
CDR3: CSAKYGAHHTGELFF

J: TRBJ2-3
V: TRBV5-1
CDR3: CASSFTPGTDTQYF

J: TRBJ2-1
V: TRBV10-3
CDR3: CATRSWGDSSYNEQFF

J: TRBJ2-1
V: TRBV6-4
CDR3: CASSDSRGCYNEQFF

J: TRBJ1-2
V: TRBV6-4
CDR3: CASSDSNVCAYGYTF